The TCR beta chain under discussion was sequenced for a study of blood T cell repertoires in COVID-19 (dated by TCRdb to about 2020). For the study in its entirety: Collaborator samples came from the United States, Italy and Spain and covered acute and convalescent phases of COVID-19. Deeply sampled blood TCRbeta repertoires from subjects exposed to, actively infected with, or recovered from COVID-19 were included in the dataset. The sample metadata nearly always contained a de-identified subject ID, COVID-19 status, age in years and sex. Where available, HLA class I and class II types were taken from metadata supplied by the sample provider and were not determined by assay-based typing. The samples were drawn from the first 160 participants of the ongoing ImmuneRACE study and from 1,200 or so subjects provided by 6 global collaborators. The repertoires were made available in a free public database intended to serve as a resource for research on the immune response to SARS-CoV-2. The prospective study material was composed of cDNA or gDNA derived from T cells, B-cell-depleted T cells, or PBMCs. What the authors observed across the whole study: The amount of clinical and demographic metadata varied by source and participant and was provided uncurated.

TCRbeta CDR3 regions were amplified from genomic DNA by means of the immunoSEQ Assay, a bias-controlled multiplex PCR. In the authors' own workflow: Nucleated cell counts per sample were estimated from amplification of reference gene primers within the assay. Sequence reads were collapsed and filtered to measure the absolute abundance of every unique TCRbeta CDR3 rearrangement. Productive Simpson clonality was computed per sample as the square root of Simpson's diversity index over productive rearrangements. This is the immuneACCESS table as TCRdb keeps it, with only in-frame sequences that have V and J called. A part of the clones is gone; compared with another copy, unresolved V genes explain less than half, and the rest is unexplained. The V and J calls and the clone size are those of that table, but D and trimming were determined from the DNA. The sample table contains more than 85,000 clones; only one count was recorded for 81% of them. The ten top clones hold about 40% of the sample.

About this clone: Its binding antigen is unknown. Qualities for individual bases were not recorded, and no much larger clone is one base off.

V trim: 4 bases; J trim: 3 bases; unmatched bases: 4. The CDR3 has 15 amino acids, counting the end cysteine and phenylalanine. The CDR3 DNA has 45 bases and is translated from base 1. Sequences KGHSH (CDR1) and LQKENI (CDR2) are obtained from the germline V gene. Each collaborating institution followed its own protocols to collect whole blood in K2EDTA tubes. Collaborator samples were shipped for TCRbeta analysis as frozen whole blood, isolated PBMCs, or DNA extracted from either sample type. Sample: peripheral blood. The V and J segments used are TRBV18 and TRBJ2-7; TRBD1 fits 12 bases in the junction. The source of this sequence is a man aged 80 or over with acute or convalescent COVID-19. The DNA sequence follows: TGTGCCAGCTCACTGGGACAGGGGGCTTTCTACGAGCAGTACTTC. It specifies CASSLGQGAFYEQYF.